The 18 T cell receptor beta chains given below trace back to one sample, sequenced in a study of blood T cells in healthy people across ages. Next came a second PCR, run for about 6 to 12 cycles, which used a sample-barcoded 5' primer along with a J-beta primer mix. TCRdb recomputed calls from the 5' RACE reads with MiXCR, one row per CDR3 protein. The sample contains about 1.4 million distinct CDR3 sequences, roughly 64% of which appear only once. The sequenced sample was blood. All receptors come from a man younger than 35 in good health.

The rearrangement links TRBV6-2 or TRBV6-3 to TRBJ2-7, with TRBD1 identical over 7 bases. Germline V gene lookup returns CDR1 MNHEY and CDR2 SVGEGT. CDR3 length: 16 residues. With 8 bases clipped from V and 3 bases from J, the junction kept 16 bases outside the gene matches. The CDR3 loop reads CASAYTPDRLHYEQYF. CDR3 nucleotide sequence: TGTGCCAGCGCTTACACCCCGGACAGGCTCCACTACGAGCAGTACTTC.

The chain couples TRBV7-2 to TRBJ2-7; the D gene is possibly TRBD1 (6 bases). V was cut by 2 bases and J by 0 bases, with 8 bases left in between. This CDR3 region has 14 residues. Per the germline V gene, CDR1 is SGHTA and CDR2 is FQGNSA. CDR3: CASSLNRDSYEQYF. The CDR3 DNA reads as TGTGCCAGCAGCTTAAACAGGGACTCCTACGAGCAGTACTTC.

The chain links TRBV7-9 to TRBJ1-5; D unclear. The germline CDR1 and CDR2 sequences are SEHNR and FQNEAQ (reference sequence). Trimming cost V 6 bases and J 9 bases, with 12 bases left between them. The CDR3 has 12 amino acids. The CDR3 nucleotides are TGTGCCAGCAGTTCCTTTGCGTCGCCCCAGCATTTT. Protein product: CASSSFASPQHF.

This chain uses TRBV29-1 with TRBJ1-2; TRBD1 might be the D (6 bases). This CDR3 is 14 amino acids long. The germline V and J ends were trimmed by 4 bases and 8 bases, with 20 bases remaining between them. Germline V gene sequence: CDR1 SQVTM, CDR2 ANQGSEA. The CDR3 coding sequence is TGCAGCGTTGTAGTCGACAGGTCCAGAGAAGGCTACACCTTC. Its translation is CSVVVDRSREGYTF.

A remark on this clonotype: A junction end diverges from the germline sequence, so it may reflect a read error. The chain uses TRBV27 and TRBJ2-2; the match to TRBD2 covers 12 bases. This CDR3 region has 15 residues. In germline, CDR1 is MNHEY, CDR2 SMNVEV (reference sequence). The chain's CDR3 is CASSLAGGLTGELFF. The CDR3 region has the DNA TGTGCTAGCAGCCTAGCGGGGGGGCTCACCGGGGAGCTGTTTTTT.

In nucleotides, the CDR3 is TGTGCCAGTGAGGCGGGGGGCTTGGGGGGCTACACCTTC. This codes for CASEAGGLGGYTF. The chain is built from TRBV15 and TRBJ1-2, with TRBD1 as a possible D gene (6 bases). Per germline, CDR1 LNHNV and CDR2 YYDKDF (reference sequence). The CDR3 loop spans 13 amino acids. Trimming left V 10 bases short and J 8 bases short, with 20 bases between.

A single count supports this clonotype. The chain carries TRBV12-3 or TRBV12-4 and TRBJ2-7; tentative D call: TRBD1 (6 bases). V gave up 6 bases and J gave up 0 bases, with 12 bases separating them. This CDR3 is built from 14 residues. The CDR3 loop is CASSRTAYSYEQYF. The CDR3 nucleotides read TGTGCCAGCAGCCGGACAGCCTACTCCTACGAGCAGTACTTC.

J is TRBJ2-1 and V is TRBV4-2; TRBD2 is a possible D gene (5 bases). The germline V and J ends were trimmed by 4 bases and 7 bases, with 17 bases remaining between them. There are 15 residues in the CDR3. Germline V lookup: CDR1 LGHNA, CDR2 YNFKEQ. CDR3 DNA: TGTGCCAGCAGCCGACCGGTCCCCGGGGATAATGAGCAGTTCTTC. This translates into CASSRPVPGDNEQFF.

The sample holds a few counts of this clonotype. The chain uses TRBV20-1 and TRBJ2-7; possible D gene TRBD1, 5 bases. Trimming took 8 bases from V and 4 from J, leaving 24 bases between them. The germline gives CDR1 DFQATT, CDR2 SNEGSKA (reference sequence). This CDR3 comprises 15 residues. The CDR3 DNA sequence: TGCAGTCCATCCACAGGACCCAACGTAATTTACGAGCAGTACTTC. It encodes CSPSTGPNVIYEQYF.

V and J are TRBV21-1 and TRBJ1-1; no check of the table's D call, TRBD1, against the DNA was made. TRBV21-1 is reported as a pseudogene. The CDR3 runs to 17 residues. CDR3 region: CASSNGRGGRLNTEAFF. The CDR3, as DNA: TGTGCCAGCAGCAACGGGCGCGGGGGGCGGTTGAACACTGAAGCTTTCTTT.

This clonotype was detected only once. This chain uses TRBV6-5 with TRBJ2-7; TRBD2 might be the D (6 bases). The J call may be faulty, since TRBJ2-5 better matches the DNA end. Germline CDR1 MNHEY, CDR2 SVGAGI. The CDR3 has 16 amino acids. CDR3 coding DNA: TGTGCCAGCAGTTACTCAGGCGGAGGGGCCCGGGAGACCCAGTACTTC. Translating it yields CASSYSGGGARETQYF.

This clonotype was counted at least ten times. V gene TRBV10-3 combines with J gene TRBJ2-7; D assignment may be TRBD1 or TRBD2 (5 bases each). Germline loops: CDR1 ENHRY, CDR2 SYGVKD. The CDR3 loop spans 12 amino acids. The V gene lost 9 bases and the J gene lost 7 bases, with 16 bases spanning the gap. The CDR3 sequence: CAIADGTGEQYF. DNA for the CDR3: TGTGCCATTGCGGACGGGACGGGGGAGCAGTACTTC.

The DNA of the CDR3 is TGTGCCAGCACCTACTATGTAACTGCCGAGCAGTACTTC. Encoded protein: CASTYYVTAEQYF. The genes are TRBV6-2 or TRBV6-3 and TRBJ2-7; D not certain. V lost 7 bases, J lost 6 bases, and 16 bases lay in between. Germline assignment: CDR1 MNHEY and CDR2 SVGEGT. The CDR3 spans 13 residues.

This clonotype was found a few times. A clone one base away is much larger, so this may be a read error. The chain combines TRBV27 with TRBJ2-1; D uncertain. The germline V gene has CDR1 MNHEY and CDR2 SMNVEV (reference sequence). The CDR3 is made up of 12 amino acids. In DNA form, the CDR3 reads TGTGCCAGCAGGTTATCCAGGAGTGAGCAGTTCTTC. The encoded protein is CASRLSRSEQFF.

This chain links TRBV6-2 or TRBV6-3 with TRBJ2-5, with 10 bases lining up with TRBD1. V was pared by 5 bases and J by 5 bases, with 11 bases of the junction left unmatched. Germline lookup yields CDR1 MNHEY and CDR2 SVGEGT. The CDR3 contains 16 residues. The DNA of the CDR3 is TGTGCCAGCAGTCCCCGGGACAGGGGACAGGGTGAGACCCAGTACTTC. This encodes CASSPRDRGQGETQYF.

The chain employs TRBV6-2 or TRBV6-3 and TRBJ2-3; TRBD2 matches 9 bases. CDR1 is MNHEY, CDR2 SVGEGT, per germline. This CDR3 spans 16 amino acids. The V gene end was trimmed by 4 bases and the J gene end by 5 bases; junction bases not matched to a gene: 10. The CDR3 region is CASSSYGRGGRDTQYF. CDR3 bases: TGTGCCAGCAGTTCCTATGGGCGGGGGGGCCGAGATACGCAGTATTTT.

This clonotype was seen a single time. The chain recombines TRBV9 with TRBJ2-7; 7 bases are a match to TRBD1. Germline CDR1 and CDR2: SGDLS and YYNGEE. The CDR3 is 14 residues long. Trimming cost V 3 bases and J 5 bases; bases outside gene matches: 8. The CDR3 sequence: CASSEGAPLDEQYF. The CDR3 DNA sequence: TGTGCCAGCAGCGAGGGGGCCCCCCTTGACGAGCAGTACTTC.

The chain uses TRBV11-3 and TRBJ2-1; 12 bases are shared with TRBD2. CDR1 is SGHNT, CDR2 YENEEA, per germline. This CDR3 is 16 amino acids long. The ends lost 6 bases at V and 2 bases at J; junction bases unmatched: 5. In nucleotides, the CDR3 is TGTGCCAGCAGTTCTAGCGGGGGGGATACCTACAATGAGCAGTTCTTC. Translation: CASSSSGGDTYNEQFF.